This T cell receptor beta chain was recovered during a study of blood T cell repertoires in COVID-19. Looking at the study overall: Material from acute and convalescent COVID-19 was sourced from the United States, Italy and Spain.

This clone was seen a handful of times. As processed by the authors: Estimated nucleated cell counts came from reference gene primer amplification. Using immunoSEQ multiplex PCR, the repertoire was profiled, and TCRdb retains in-frame clones only, with some absent. Clone size and V and J calls were adopted from that table, with D and trimming inferred from the DNA. The sample gives some 27,000 clones, about 80% of which show up once; almost 40% is in the top ten. This CDR3 spans 15 amino acids. Germline V lookup: CDR1 SNHLY, CDR2 FYNNEI. The V gene end was trimmed by 6 bases and the J gene end by 2 bases; junction bases not matched to a gene: 6.

The receptor was isolated from a man aged 70-80 years with acute or convalescent COVID-19. Sequenced material: peripheral blood. This rearrangement joins TRBV2 to TRBJ2-2; 7 bases map to TRBD2. This CDR3 reads CASRWETSNTGELFF. CDR3 coding DNA: TGTGCCAGCAGATGGGAGACTAGCAACACCGGGGAGCTGTTTTTT. Supplemented by reference TRBV2 and TRBJ2-2, the full variable domain reads EPEVTQTPSHQVTQMGQEVILRCVPISNHLYFYWYRQILGQKVEFLVSFYNNEISEKSEIFDDQFSVERPDGSNFTLKIRSTKLEDSAMYFCASRWETSNTGELFFGEGSRLTVL.